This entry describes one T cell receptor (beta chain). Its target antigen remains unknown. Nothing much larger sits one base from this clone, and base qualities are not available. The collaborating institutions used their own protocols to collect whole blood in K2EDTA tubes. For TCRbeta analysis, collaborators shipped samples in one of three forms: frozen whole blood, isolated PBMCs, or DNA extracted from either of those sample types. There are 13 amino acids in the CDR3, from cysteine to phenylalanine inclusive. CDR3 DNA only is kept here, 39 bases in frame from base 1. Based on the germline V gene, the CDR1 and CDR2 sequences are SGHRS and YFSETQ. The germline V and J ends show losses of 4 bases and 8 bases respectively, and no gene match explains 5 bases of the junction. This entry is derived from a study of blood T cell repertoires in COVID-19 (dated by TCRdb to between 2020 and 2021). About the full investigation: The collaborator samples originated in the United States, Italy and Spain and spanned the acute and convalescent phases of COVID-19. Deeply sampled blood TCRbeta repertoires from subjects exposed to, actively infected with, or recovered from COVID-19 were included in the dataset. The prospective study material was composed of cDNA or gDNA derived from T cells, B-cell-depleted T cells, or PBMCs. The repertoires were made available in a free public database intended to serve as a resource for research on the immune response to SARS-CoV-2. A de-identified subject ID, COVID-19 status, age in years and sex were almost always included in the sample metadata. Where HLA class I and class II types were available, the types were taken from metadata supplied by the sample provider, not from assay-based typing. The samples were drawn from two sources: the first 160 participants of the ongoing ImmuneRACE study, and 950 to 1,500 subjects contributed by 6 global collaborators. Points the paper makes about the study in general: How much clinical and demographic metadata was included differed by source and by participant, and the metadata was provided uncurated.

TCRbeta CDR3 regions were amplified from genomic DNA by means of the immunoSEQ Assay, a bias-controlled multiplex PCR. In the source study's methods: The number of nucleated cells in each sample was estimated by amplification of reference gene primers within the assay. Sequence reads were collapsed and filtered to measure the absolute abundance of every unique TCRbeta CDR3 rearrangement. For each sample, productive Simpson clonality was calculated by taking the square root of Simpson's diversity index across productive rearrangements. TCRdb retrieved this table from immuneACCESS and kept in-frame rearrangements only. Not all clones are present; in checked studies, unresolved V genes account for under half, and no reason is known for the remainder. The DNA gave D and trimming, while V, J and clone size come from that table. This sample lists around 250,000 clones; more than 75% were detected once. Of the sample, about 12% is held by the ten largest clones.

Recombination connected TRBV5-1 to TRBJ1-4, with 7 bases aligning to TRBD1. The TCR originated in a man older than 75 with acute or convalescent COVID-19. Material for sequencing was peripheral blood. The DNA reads TGCGCCAGCAGCAAGGGACAGCGAGAAAAACTGTTTTTT. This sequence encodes CASSKGQREKLFF.